This T cell receptor (beta chain) was sequenced during a study of cytomegalovirus exposure and HLA in healthy donors. Study results and caveats: Reports indicated that the classifier achieved high specificity and sensitivity in diagnosing cytomegalovirus status. Near-uniform donor sequencing depth was presumed by presence/absence analyses. A later analysis showed HLA-associated TCR beta chains outstripping equally common others in clonal expansion.

Vbeta (60) and Jbeta (13) primers were used in the PCR. Repertoires were generated with immunoSEQ multiplex PCR, while TCRdb's copy carries only in-frame clones and drops some. The data hold about 130,000 clones, with 65% to 90% observed a single time. The donors (healthy individuals) were bone marrow donors. To note about this clone: Its matching antigen is unknown.

The CDR3 is made up of 12 amino acids. The germline CDR1 and CDR2 sequences are SQVTM and ANQGSEA. Trimming took 5 bases from V and 2 from J, leaving 9 bases between them. Sequencing was done on a sample of PBMCs. The receptor comes from a man over 45 in good health and CMV-seronegative. The chain combines TRBV29-1 with TRBJ1-1, with D unresolved. For the CDR3, the DNA is TGCAGCGTTCAATACTCCAACACTGAAGCTTTCTTT. It translates to CSVQYSNTEAFF.